At least ten counts were recorded for the clone carrying this TCR beta chain. Antigen specificity is unknown. This sample stems from a study of T cells in Graves' hyperthyroidism and ophthalmopathy. Whole-study findings and limits: A model built on 13 V-J features separated ophthalmopathy from stable hyperthyroidism. Most thyroid clonotypes expanded above 0.001 appeared in blood too.

Patients affected by ophthalmopathy presented a Clinical Activity Score of at least 3, a NOSPECS grade of at least 4, and disease duration below 3 months. Used for diagnoses were clinical symptoms, serum thyroxine and TRAb, thyroid ultrasound and orbital computed tomography. Amplification targeted TCR beta CDR3 regions from RNA transcripts. TCR CDR3 underwent first-round RT-PCR with the HTBI primer set. TCRdb called the multiplex PCR reads again in MiXCR, with one record for every CDR3 protein. The profile shows fewer than 250,000 distinct CDR3 sequences, roughly 15% of them singletons. The germline V gene encodes CDR1 MGHDK and CDR2 SYGVNS. J was trimmed by 7 bases and V by 7 bases; bases with no gene match: 13. This CDR3 spans 15 amino acids.

The gene calls are TRBV25-1 and TRBJ2-1; 7 nucleotides match TRBD2. The specimen was blood. The receptor's source is a woman aged 18 to 35 with Graves' ophthalmopathy. This CDR3 reads CASTGSGTSRNEQFF. CDR3 bases: TGTGCCAGCACCGGGAGCGGGACCTCACGGAATGAGCAGTTCTTC.